This TCR beta chain was identified in a study of T cell responses to AZD1222 COVID-19 vaccine. The CDR3 sequence is 13 residues long. The germline V and J ends were trimmed by 7 bases and 2 bases, with 14 bases remaining between them. The germline V gene encodes CDR1 SQVTM and CDR2 ANQGSEA. Measured with immunoSEQ multiplex PCR; TCRdb has only the in-frame clones, and not every one. Seen here are some 97,000 clones, approximately 87% observed once, and the top ten hold approximately 3.3%. The sequencing here drew on peripheral blood, taken on day 0 of AZD1222 vaccination. The rearrangement links TRBV29-1 to TRBJ1-1; D remains unclear. The sequence was obtained from an adult in good health. The CDR3 loop is CSGWTAGNTEAFF. CDR3 nucleotides: TGCAGCGGTTGGACGGCCGGAAACACTGAAGCTTTCTTT.